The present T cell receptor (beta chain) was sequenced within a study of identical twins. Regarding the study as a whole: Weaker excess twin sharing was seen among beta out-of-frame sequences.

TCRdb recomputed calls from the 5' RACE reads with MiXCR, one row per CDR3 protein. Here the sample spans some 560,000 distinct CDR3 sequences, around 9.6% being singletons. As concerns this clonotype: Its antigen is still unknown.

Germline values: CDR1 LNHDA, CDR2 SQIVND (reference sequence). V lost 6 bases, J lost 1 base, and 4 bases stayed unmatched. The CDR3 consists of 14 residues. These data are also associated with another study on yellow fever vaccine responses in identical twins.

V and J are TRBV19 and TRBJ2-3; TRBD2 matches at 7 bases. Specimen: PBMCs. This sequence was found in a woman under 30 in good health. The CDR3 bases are TGTGCCAGTAGAATCCGGGAGGGCACAGATACGCAGTATTTT. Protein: CASRIREGTDTQYF.